The 15 T cell receptor beta chains below come from one sample, sequenced in a study of metastatic and nonmetastatic thyroid tumors. TCRdb re-analyzed the PCR reads through MiXCR. The repertoire has just over 70,000 clones, around 18% of them found once; the top ten carry around 13%. All patients were treatment-naive before thyroid surgery. Sequenced input: blood. The receptor source for this set is a female donor with papillary thyroid cancer or a benign thyroid nodule (not recorded which). Some clones in this sample may be carry-over from other donors' samples.

The CDR3 sequence is CASSSAPTRAGSPLHF. CDR3 bases: TGCGCCAGCAGCTCTGCACCTACCAGGGCAGGTTCACCCCTCCACTTT. The chain is built from TRBV5-1 and TRBJ1-6; possibly TRBD1 for D (5 bases). CDR3 length: 16 amino acids. Germline V gene data show CDR1 as SGHRS and CDR2 as YFSETQ. V lost 3 bases and J 9 bases, leaving 19 bases between the germline ends.

This clone was observed many times. The chain couples TRBV4-1 to TRBJ2-3, with 10 bases aligning to TRBD2. The J segment lost 3 bases and the V segment lost 5 bases, leaving 8 bases of the junction unmatched. This CDR3 has 16 residues. Germline CDR1 reads MGHRA; CDR2 reads YSYEKL. The CDR3 bases are TGCGCCAGCAGCAAACAACTAGCGGGAAGGACAGATACGCAGTATTTT. It yields the protein CASSKQLAGRTDTQYF.

J is TRBJ2-7 and V is TRBV11-2, with 13 bases matching TRBD2. The CDR3 runs 17 residues. V gave up 4 bases and J gave up 4 bases; unmatched junction bases: 10. Germline assignment: CDR1 SGHAT and CDR2 FQNNGV. DNA of the CDR3: TGTGCCAGCAGCTCCTCCGGGACTAGCGGGGCAGGATACGAGCAGTACTTC. This sequence encodes CASSSSGTSGAGYEQYF.

This sequence joins TRBV6-2 or TRBV6-3 and TRBJ1-2, with D possibly TRBD1 on 6 matching bases. The germline gives CDR1 MNHEY, CDR2 SVGEGT. Trimming stripped 2 bases from V and 4 bases from J, with 14 bases between. The CDR3 has 15 amino acids. This CDR3 is CASSYGRGDGYGYTF. The CDR3 nucleotides are TGTGCCAGCAGTTACGGGAGGGGGGACGGCTATGGCTACACCTTC.

Many counts were recorded for this clone. The chain has TRBV30 and TRBJ1-1; D not certain. The CDR3 runs to 11 residues. V lost 2 bases, J lost 3 bases, and 4 bases lay in between. Germline CDR1 GTSNPN, CDR2 SVGIG (reference sequence). CDR3 sequence: CAWSPHTEAFF. As DNA, the CDR3 is TGTGCCTGGAGTCCTCACACTGAAGCTTTCTTT. The entire variable domain, with the rest obtained from reference TRBV30 and TRBJ1-1, is as follows: SQTIHQWPATLVQPVGSPLSLECTVEGTSNPNLYWYRQAAGRGLQLLFYSVGIGQISSEVPQNLSASRPQDRQFILSSKKLLLSDSGFYLCAWSPHTEAFFGQGTRLTVV.

The chain couples TRBV5-8 to TRBJ2-5; 9 bases agree with TRBD2. The CDR3 loop spans 16 amino acids. J was trimmed by 4 bases and V by 4 bases; bases with no gene match: 11. CDR1 and CDR2 (germline): SGHTS, YDEGEE. The CDR3 region has the DNA TGTGCCAGCAGCGCGCCGGGACTAGCCCCCGGAGAGACCCAGTACTTC. Its translation: CASSAPGLAPGETQYF.

The chain joins TRBV19 to TRBJ2-1; D gene ambiguous. The CDR3 has 12 amino acids. Germline CDR1 reads LNHDA; CDR2 reads SQIVND (reference sequence). Trimming left V 4 bases short and J 7 bases short, with 8 bases between. The CDR3 loop reads CASSTLGNEQFF. The CDR3 DNA is TGTGCCAGTAGTACCTTGGGGAATGAGCAGTTCTTC.

As to this clone: One end of the junction fails to match germline, which may point to a read error. The genes are TRBV30 and TRBJ1-1; D is ambiguous. The length of the CDR3 is 10 residues. Germline values: CDR1 GTSNPN, CDR2 SVGIG (reference sequence). CDR3 sequence: CAWRAPEALF. The DNA of the CDR3 is TGTGCCTGGAGGGCCCCAGAAGCTTTATTT.

This clone was seen many times. CDR3: CASSLGLHSYEQYF. In nucleotides, the CDR3 is TGTGCCAGCAGCCTCGGACTACACTCCTACGAGCAGTACTTC. The V call is TRBV3-1, the J call TRBJ2-7; D is possibly TRBD2 (6 bases). V was clipped by 4 bases and J by 0 bases, with 10 bases between them. The CDR3 is 14 amino acids. The germline CDR1 and CDR2 sequences are LGHDT and YNNKEL (reference sequence).

This clone showed up many times. The junction differs from germline at one of its ends, possibly a read error. The V call is TRBV3-1, the J call TRBJ1-2, with D possibly TRBD1 on 5 matching bases. Germline V gene data show CDR1 as LGHDT and CDR2 as YNNKEL (reference sequence). This CDR3 has 15 residues. Here the CDR3 reads CASRQAGRVSYGYTF. In DNA form, the CDR3 reads TGTGCCAGCAGGCAAGCAGGGCGGGTCAGCTATGGCTACACCTTC.

This clone was counted many times. The chain recombines TRBV5-1 with TRBJ2-3; D is ambiguous. This CDR3 comprises 13 residues. From germline, CDR1 is SGHRS and CDR2 YFSETQ. V lost 4 bases, J lost 0 bases, and 6 bases lay in between. DNA of the CDR3: TGCGCCAGCAGCCCCGAAAGCACAGATACGCAGTATTTT. Translated, it gives CASSPESTDTQYF.

This clone was seen ten or more times. The chain uses TRBV11-2 and TRBJ1-1; a possible D gene is TRBD1 (5 bases). Trimming cost V 6 bases and J 5 bases, with 13 bases left between them. CDR1 SGHAT and CDR2 FQNNGV come from the germline V gene. This CDR3 is 13 amino acids long. CDR3 sequence (DNA): TGTGCCAGCAGGTTCGAGGGGCGGACTGAAGCTTTCTTT. As protein: CASRFEGRTEAFF.

This clone was detected ten times or more. The CDR3 sequence: CASSLDSGTYNEQFF. Written as DNA, the CDR3 is TGTGCCAGCAGCTTAGACAGCGGTACTTACAATGAGCAGTTCTTC. The rearrangement uses TRBV7-6 and TRBJ2-1, with D maybe TRBD2 (5 bases). The CDR3 runs 15 residues. Germline loops: CDR1 SGHVS, CDR2 FNYEAQ. V lost 1 base, J lost 4 bases, and 11 bases lay in between.

The rearrangement links TRBV28 to TRBJ2-7; TRBD1 agrees at 7 bases. The J segment lost 2 bases and the V segment lost 3 bases, leaving 7 bases of the junction unmatched. The CDR3 is 15 amino acids. Germline V lookup: CDR1 MDHEN, CDR2 SYDVKM. The CDR3: CASSFFDRATYEQYF. The CDR3 DNA sequence: TGTGCCAGCAGTTTCTTCGACAGGGCCACCTACGAGCAGTACTTC.

This clone has ten or more counts. The chain joins TRBV7-9 to TRBJ1-2; D gene ambiguous. CDR3 length equals 15 residues. V was pared by 7 bases and J by 8 bases, with 23 bases between. The germline V gene encodes CDR1 SEHNR and CDR2 FQNEAQ (reference sequence). The CDR3: CASNLGEGRAGGYTF. The CDR3 DNA follows: TGTGCCAGCAACCTTGGTGAGGGAAGGGCAGGCGGCTACACCTTC.